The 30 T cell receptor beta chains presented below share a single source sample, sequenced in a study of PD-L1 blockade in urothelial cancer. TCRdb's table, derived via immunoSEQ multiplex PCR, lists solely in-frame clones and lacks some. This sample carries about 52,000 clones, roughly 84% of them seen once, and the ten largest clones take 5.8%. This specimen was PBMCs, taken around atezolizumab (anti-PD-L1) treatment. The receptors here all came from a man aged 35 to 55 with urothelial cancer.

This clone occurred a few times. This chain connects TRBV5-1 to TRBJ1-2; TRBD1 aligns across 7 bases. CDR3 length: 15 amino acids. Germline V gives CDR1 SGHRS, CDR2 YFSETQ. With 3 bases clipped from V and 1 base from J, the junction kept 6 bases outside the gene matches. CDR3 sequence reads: CASSWRTGGNYGYTF. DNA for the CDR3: TGCGCCAGCAGCTGGAGGACAGGAGGTAACTATGGCTACACCTTC.

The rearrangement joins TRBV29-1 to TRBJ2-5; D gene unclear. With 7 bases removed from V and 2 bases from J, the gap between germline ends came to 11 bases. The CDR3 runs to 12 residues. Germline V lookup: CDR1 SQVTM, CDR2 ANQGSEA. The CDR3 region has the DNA TGCAGCGCAAAGCCCCAACAAGAGACCCAGTACTTC. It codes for CSAKPQQETQYF.

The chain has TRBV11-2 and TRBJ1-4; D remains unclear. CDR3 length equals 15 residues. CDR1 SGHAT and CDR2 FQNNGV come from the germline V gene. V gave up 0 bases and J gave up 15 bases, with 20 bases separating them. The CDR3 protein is CASSLEFRRDLRVFF. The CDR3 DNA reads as TGTGCCAGCAGCTTAGAGTTCCGACGAGACTTGAGGGTGTTTTTT.

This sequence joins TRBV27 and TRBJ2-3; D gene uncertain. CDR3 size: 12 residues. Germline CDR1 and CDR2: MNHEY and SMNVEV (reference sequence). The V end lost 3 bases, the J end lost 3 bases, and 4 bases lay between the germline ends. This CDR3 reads CASSFETDTQYF. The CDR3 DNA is TGTGCCAGCAGTTTCGAGACAGATACGCAGTATTTT.

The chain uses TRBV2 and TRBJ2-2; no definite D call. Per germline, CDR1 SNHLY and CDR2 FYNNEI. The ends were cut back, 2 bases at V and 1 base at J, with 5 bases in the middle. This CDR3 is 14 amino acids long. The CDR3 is CASSEIQNTGELFF. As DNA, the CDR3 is TGTGCCAGCAGTGAAATCCAGAACACCGGGGAGCTGTTTTTT.

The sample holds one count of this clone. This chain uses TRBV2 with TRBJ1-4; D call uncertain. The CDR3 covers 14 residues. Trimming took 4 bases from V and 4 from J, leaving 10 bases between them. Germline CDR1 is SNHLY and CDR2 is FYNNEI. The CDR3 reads CASSVSQINEKLFF. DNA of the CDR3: TGTGCCAGCAGTGTTTCACAGATTAATGAAAAACTGTTTTTT.

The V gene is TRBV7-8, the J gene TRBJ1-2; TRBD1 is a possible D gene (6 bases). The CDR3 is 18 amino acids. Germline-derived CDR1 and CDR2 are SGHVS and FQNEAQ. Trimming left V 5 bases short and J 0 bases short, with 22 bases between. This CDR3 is CASSPRGGGAAPNYGYTF. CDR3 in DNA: TGTGCCAGCAGCCCCCGAGGAGGGGGGGCCGCCCCTAACTATGGCTACACCTTC.

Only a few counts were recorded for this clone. CDR3: CASTLGLAGEQFF. CDR3 sequence (DNA): TGTGCCAGCACCTTGGGACTAGCCGGTGAGCAGTTCTTC. The genes are TRBV25-1 and TRBJ2-1; 9 bases agree with TRBD2. With V trimmed by 7 bases and J by 9 bases, 7 bases remained unmatched. The CDR3 is made up of 13 amino acids. Germline-derived CDR1 and CDR2 are MGHDK and SYGVNS.

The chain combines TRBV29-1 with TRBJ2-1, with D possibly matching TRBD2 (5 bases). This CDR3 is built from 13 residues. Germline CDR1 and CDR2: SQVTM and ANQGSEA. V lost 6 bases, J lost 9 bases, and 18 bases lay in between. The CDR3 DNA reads TGCAGCGTCCCGGGAAGGGTAGAAAGTGAGCAGTTCTTC. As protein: CSVPGRVESEQFF.

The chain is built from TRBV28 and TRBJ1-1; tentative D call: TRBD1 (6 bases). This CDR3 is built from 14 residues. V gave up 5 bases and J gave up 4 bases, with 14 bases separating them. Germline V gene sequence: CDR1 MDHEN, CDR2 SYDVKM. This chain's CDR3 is CASSPPGDPTEAFF. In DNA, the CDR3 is TGTGCCAGCAGTCCCCCAGGGGACCCCACTGAAGCTTTCTTT. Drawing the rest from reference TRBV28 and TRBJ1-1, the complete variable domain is DVKVTQSSRYLVKRTGEKVFLECVQDMDHENMFWYRQDPGLGLRLIYFSYDVKMKEKGDIPEGYSVSREKKERFSLILESASTNQTSMYLCASSPPGDPTEAFFGQGTRLTVV.

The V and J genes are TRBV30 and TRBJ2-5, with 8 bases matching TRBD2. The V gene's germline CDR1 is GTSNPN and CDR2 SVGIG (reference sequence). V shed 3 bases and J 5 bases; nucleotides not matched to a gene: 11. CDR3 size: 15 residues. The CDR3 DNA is TGTGCCTGGAGCCCCCTCGGACTAGCCAGCGAGACCCAGTACTTC. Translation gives CAWSPLGLASETQYF.

CDR3 protein: CASSLEGGHQPQHF. The DNA for the CDR3 is TGCGCCAGCAGCTTGGAGGGGGGGCATCAGCCCCAGCATTTT. The chain joins TRBV5-1 to TRBJ1-5; a weak D match, TRBD1 (6 bases). The CDR3 contains 14 residues. The V and J ends lost 0 bases and 5 bases respectively, with 9 bases between them. Per germline, CDR1 SGHRS and CDR2 YFSETQ.

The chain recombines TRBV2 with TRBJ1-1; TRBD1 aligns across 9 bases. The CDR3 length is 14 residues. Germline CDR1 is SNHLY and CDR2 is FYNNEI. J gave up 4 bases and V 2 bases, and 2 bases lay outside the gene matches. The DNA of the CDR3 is TGTGCCAGCAGTGAATGGGGACAGGGCACTGAAGCTTTCTTT. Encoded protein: CASSEWGQGTEAFF.

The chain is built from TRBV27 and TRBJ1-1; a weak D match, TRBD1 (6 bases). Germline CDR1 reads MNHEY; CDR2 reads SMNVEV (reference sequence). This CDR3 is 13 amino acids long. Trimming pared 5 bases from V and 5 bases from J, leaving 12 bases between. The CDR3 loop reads CASSTQGWTEAFF. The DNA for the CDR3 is TGTGCCAGCAGTACGCAGGGGTGGACTGAAGCTTTCTTT.

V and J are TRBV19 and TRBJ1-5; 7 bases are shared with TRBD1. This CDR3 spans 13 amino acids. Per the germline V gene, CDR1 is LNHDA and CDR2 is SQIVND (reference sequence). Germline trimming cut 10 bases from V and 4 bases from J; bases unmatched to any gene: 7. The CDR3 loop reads CATSGTVNQPQHF. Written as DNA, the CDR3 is TGTGCCACTTCCGGGACAGTGAATCAGCCCCAGCATTTT.

In DNA, the CDR3 is TGTGCCAGCAGTTATCGGGCCGGGGAGCTGTTTTTT. It specifies CASSYRAGELFF. This sequence joins TRBV27 and TRBJ2-2; D gene unclear. The germline V gene has CDR1 MNHEY and CDR2 SMNVEV (reference sequence). The V and J ends lost 4 bases and 6 bases respectively, with 6 bases between them. This CDR3 contains 12 residues.

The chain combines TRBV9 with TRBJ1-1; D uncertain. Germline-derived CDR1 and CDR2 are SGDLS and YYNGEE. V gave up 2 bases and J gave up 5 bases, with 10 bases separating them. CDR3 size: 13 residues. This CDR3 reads CASSVGQATEAFF. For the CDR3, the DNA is TGTGCCAGCAGCGTTGGGCAGGCAACTGAAGCTTTCTTT.

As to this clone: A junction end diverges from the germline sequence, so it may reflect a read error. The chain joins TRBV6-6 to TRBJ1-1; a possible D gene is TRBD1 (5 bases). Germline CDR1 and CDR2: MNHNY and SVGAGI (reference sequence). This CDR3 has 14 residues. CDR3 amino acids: CASSYVDSNTEVFF. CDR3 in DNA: TGTGCCAGCAGTTACGTCGACAGCAACACTGAAGTTTTCTTT.

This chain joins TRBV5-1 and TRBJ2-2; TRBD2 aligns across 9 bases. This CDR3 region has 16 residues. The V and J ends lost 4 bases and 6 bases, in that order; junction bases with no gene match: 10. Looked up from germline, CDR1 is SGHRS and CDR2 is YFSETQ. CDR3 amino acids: CASSLNSGRGPGELFF. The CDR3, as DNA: TGCGCCAGCAGCCTAAATAGCGGGAGAGGTCCCGGGGAGCTGTTTTTT.

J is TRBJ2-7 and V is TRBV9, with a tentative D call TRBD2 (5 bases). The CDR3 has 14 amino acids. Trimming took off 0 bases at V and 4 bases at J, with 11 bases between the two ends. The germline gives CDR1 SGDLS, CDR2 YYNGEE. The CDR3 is CASSVGVSVYEQYF. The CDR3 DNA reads TGTGCCAGCAGCGTAGGGGTTAGCGTGTACGAGCAGTACTTC.

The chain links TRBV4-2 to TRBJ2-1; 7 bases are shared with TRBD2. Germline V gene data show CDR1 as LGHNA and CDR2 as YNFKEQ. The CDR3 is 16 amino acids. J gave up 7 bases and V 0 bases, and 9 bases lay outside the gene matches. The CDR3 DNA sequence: TGTGCCAGCAGCCAAGATATTAGCGGGTTACAGAATGAGCAGTTCTTC. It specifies CASSQDISGLQNEQFF.

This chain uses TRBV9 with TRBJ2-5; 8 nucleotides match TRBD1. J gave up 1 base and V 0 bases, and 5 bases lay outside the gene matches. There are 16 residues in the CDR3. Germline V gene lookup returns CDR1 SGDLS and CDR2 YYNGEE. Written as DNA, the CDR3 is TGTGCCAGCAGCGTAGCGGCAGGGGGCTTCCAAGAGACCCAGTACTTC. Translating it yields CASSVAAGGFQETQYF.

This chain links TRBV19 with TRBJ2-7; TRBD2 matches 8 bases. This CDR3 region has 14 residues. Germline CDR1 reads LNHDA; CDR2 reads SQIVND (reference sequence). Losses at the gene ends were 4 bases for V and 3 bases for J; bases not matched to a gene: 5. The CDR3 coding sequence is TGTGCCAGTAGTACCGGGACTAGAGGCTACGAGCAGTACTTC. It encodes CASSTGTRGYEQYF.

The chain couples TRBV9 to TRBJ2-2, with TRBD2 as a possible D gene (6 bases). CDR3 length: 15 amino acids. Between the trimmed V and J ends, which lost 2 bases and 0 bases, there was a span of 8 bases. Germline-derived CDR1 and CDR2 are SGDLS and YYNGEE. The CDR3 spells CASSVGGANTGELFF. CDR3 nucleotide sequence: TGTGCCAGCAGCGTCGGAGGGGCGAACACCGGGGAGCTGTTTTTT.

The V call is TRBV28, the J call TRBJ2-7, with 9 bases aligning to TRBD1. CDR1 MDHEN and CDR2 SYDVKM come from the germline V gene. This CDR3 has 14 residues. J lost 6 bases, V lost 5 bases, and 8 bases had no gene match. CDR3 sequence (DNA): TGTGCCAGCAGTCCACCTTCGACAGGGGGCGAGCAGTACTTC. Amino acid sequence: CASSPPSTGGEQYF.

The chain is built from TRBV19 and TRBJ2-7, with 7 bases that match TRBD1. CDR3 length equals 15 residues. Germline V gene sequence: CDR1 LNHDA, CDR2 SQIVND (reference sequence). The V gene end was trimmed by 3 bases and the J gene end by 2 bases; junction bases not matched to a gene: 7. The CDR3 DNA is TGTGCCAGTAGTATCATAGGACAGGTTACCTACGAGCAGTACTTC. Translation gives CASSIIGQVTYEQYF.

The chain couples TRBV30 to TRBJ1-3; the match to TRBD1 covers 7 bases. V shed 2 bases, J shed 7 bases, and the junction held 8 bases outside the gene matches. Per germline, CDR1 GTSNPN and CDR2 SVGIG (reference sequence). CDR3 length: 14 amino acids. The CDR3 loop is CAWSRGQAQNTIYF. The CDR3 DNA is TGTGCCTGGAGTCGAGGACAGGCTCAGAACACCATATATTTT.

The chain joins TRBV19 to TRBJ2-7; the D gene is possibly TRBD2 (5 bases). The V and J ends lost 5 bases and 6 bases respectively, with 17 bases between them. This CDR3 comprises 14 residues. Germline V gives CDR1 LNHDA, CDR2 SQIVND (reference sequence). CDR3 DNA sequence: TGTGCCAGTAGTGTTGTAGAGGGTTTCGGCGAGCAGTACTTC. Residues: CASSVVEGFGEQYF.

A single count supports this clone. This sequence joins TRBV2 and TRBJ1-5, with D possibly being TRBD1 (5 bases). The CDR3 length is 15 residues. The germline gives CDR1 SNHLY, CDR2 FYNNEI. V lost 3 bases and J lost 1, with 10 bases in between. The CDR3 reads CASSDVQASNQPQHF. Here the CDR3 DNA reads TGTGCCAGCAGTGATGTACAGGCCAGCAATCAGCCCCAGCATTTT.

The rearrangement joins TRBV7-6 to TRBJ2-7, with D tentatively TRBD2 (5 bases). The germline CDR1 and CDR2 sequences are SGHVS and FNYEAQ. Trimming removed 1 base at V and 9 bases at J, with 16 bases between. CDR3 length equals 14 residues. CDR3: CASSLGGAAMGQYF. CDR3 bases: TGTGCCAGCAGCTTAGGAGGAGCGGCCATGGGGCAGTACTTC.